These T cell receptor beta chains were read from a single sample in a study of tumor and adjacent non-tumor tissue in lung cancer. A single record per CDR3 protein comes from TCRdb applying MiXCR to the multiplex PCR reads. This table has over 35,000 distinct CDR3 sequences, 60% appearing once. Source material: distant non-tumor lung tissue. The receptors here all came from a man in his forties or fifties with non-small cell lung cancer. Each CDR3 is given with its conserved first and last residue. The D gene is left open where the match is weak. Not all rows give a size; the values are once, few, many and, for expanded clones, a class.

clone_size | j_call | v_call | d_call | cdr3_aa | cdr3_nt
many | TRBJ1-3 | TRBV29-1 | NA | CSVGGTGNTIYF | TGCAGCGTTGGGGGGACTGGAAACACCATATATTTT
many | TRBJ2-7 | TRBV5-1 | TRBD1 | CASSLRQGLYVEQYF | TGCGCCAGCAGCTTACGACAGGGGCTCTATGTCGAGCAGTACTTC
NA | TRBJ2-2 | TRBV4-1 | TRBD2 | CDNSPGTSGPNTGELFF | TGCGACAACAGCCCCGGGACTAGCGGTCCCAACACCGGGGAGCTGTTTTTT
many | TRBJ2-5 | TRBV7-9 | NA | CASSRDGQFQETQYF | TGTGCCAGCAGCCGTGATGGACAGTTCCAAGAGACCCAGTACTTC
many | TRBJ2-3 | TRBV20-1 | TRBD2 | CSGASGRDTDTQYF | TGCAGTGGCGCTAGCGGGAGAGATACAGATACGCAGTATTTT
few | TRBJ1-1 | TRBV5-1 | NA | CASSLVTFVNTEAFF | TGCGCCAGCAGCTTGGTGACGTTTGTGAACACTGAAGCTTTCTTT
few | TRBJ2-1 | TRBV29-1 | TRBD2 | CSTVSSGVYNEQFF | TGCAGTACTGTCTCTAGCGGGGTTTACAATGAGCAGTTCTTC
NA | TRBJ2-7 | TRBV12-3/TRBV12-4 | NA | CASSLIGSSVSYEKYF | TGTGCAAGCAGTTTAATCGGTTCTAGCGTTTCCTACGAGAAGTACTTC
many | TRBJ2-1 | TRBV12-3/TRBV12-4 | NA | CASTPTNLYNEQFF | TGTGCCAGCACCCCCACTAACCTATACAATGAGCAGTTCTTC
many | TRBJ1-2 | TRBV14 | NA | CASSQEARPNYGYTF | TGTGCCAGCAGCCAAGAGGCCAGGCCTAACTATGGCTACACCTTC
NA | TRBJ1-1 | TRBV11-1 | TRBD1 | CGSSPVTGDEAFF | TGTGGCAGCAGCCCCGTGACAGGGGATGAGGCTTTCTTT
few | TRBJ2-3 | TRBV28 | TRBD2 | CASQGLAGGDTDTQYF | TGTGCCAGCCAGGGACTAGCGGGAGGTGACACAGATACGCAGTATTTT
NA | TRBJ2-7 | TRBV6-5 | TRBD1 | CASSYSAGIGTGGYEQYF | TGTGCCAGCAGTTACTCTGCTGGTATCGGGACAGGGGGCTACGAGCAATACTTC
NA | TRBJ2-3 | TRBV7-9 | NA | CASSVGTSADTQYF | TGTGCCAGCAGCGTTGGGACCTCAGCAGATACGCAGTATTTT
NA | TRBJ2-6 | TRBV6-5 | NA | CASSYGDSSGANVLPF | TGTGCCAGCAGTTACGGTGACAGCTCTGGGGCCAACGTCCTGCCTTTC
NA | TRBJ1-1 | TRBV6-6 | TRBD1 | CTCSYGQGMNTEAFF | TGTACCTGCAGTTACGGACAGGGGATGAACACTGAAGCTTTCTTT
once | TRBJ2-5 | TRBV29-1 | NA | CSVEVYGVGETQYF | TGCAGCGTTGAAGTTTACGGGGTTGGGGAGACCCAGTACTTC
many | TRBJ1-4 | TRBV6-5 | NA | CASRYTATNEKLFF | TGTGCCAGCAGGTACACGGCTACTAATGAAAAACTGTTTTTT
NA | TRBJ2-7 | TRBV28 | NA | CASNFEDFAYEQYF | TGTGCCAGCAATTTTGAGGATTTCGCCTACGAGCAGTACTTC
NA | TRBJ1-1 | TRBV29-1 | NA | CNVLQGGRGTEAFF | TGCAACGTTCTCCAGGGAGGACGTGGCACTGAAGCTTTCTTT
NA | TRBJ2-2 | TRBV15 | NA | CVTSRAKPNTGELFF | TGTGTCACCAGCAGAGCTAAGCCAAACACCGGGGAGCTGTTTTTT
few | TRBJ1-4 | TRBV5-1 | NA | CASSRDGNERLFF | TGCGCCAGCTCCCGGGACGGTAATGAAAGACTGTTTTTT
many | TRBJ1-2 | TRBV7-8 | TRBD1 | CASSQRTGTSDGYTF | TGTGCCAGCAGCCAAAGGACAGGGACTTCGGATGGCTACACCTTC
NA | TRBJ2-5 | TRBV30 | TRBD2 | CAWSVTSGSLEIQYF | TGTGCCTGGAGTGTGACTAGCGGGAGCTTGGAGATCCAGTACTTC
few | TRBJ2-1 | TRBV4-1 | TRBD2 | CASSQKGLAGGPYDEQSF | TGCGCCAGCAGCCAGAAGGGACTAGCGGGAGGTCCCTACGATGAGCAGTCCTTC
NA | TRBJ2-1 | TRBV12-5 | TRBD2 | CSSGLVLWTSGSSSYNEQFF | TGTTCTAGTGGTTTGGTACTGTGGACTAGTGGGAGTAGCTCCTACAATGAGCAGTTCTTC
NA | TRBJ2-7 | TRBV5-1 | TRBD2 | CASRTEGGTKYEQYF | TGCGCCAGCAGAACCGAGGGAGGGACCAAGTACGAGCAGTACTTC
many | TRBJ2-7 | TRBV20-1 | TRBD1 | CSARWDRGYEQYF | TGCAGTGCTAGATGGGACAGGGGTTACGAGCAGTACTTC
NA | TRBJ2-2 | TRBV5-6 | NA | CASSLTRNIGELFF | TGTGCCAGCAGCTTGACGAGAAACATCGGGGAGCTGTTTTTT
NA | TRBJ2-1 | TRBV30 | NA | CAWSVLAGPYNEQFF | TGTGCCTGGAGTGTACTCGCGGGTCCCTACAATGAGCAGTTCTTC
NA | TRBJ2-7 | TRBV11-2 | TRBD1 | CASSTGTGRTYEQYF | TGTGCTAGCAGCACAGGGACAGGTAGGACCTACGAGCAGTACTTC
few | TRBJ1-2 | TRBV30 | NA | CAWSKGPNYGYTF | TGTGCCTGGAGTAAGGGACCTAACTATGGCTACACCTTC
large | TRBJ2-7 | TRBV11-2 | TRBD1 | CASSSGTGRTYEQYF | TGTGCCAGCAGCTCAGGGACAGGTAGAACCTACGAGCAGTACTTC
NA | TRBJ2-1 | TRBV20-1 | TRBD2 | CSARDGSTRGGEQFF | TGCAGTGCTAGAGATGGGTCCACCCGGGGGGGTGAGCAGTTCTTC
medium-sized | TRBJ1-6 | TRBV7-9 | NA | CASTPTLSDSPLHF | TGTGCCAGCACCCCGACACTTTCTGATTCACCCCTCCACTTT
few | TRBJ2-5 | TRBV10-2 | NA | CANRLSREQETQYF | TGTGCCAACAGGCTTTCGAGAGAGCAAGAGACCCAGTACTTC
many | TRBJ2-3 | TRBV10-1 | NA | CASSERAASTDTQYF | TGCGCCAGCAGTGAGAGGGCGGCGAGCACAGATACGCAGTATTTT
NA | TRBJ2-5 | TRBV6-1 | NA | CASGEGQGKETQYF | TGTGCCAGCGGTGAAGGTCAGGGAAAGGAGACCCAGTACTTC
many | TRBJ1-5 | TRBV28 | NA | CASSPGPGQPQHF | TGTGCCAGCAGCCCGGGACCCGGGCAGCCCCAGCATTTT
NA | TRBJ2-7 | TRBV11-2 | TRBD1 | CVDSSGTGRTYEQYF | TGTGTCGACAGCTCAGGGACAGGTAGAACCTACGAGCAGTACTTC
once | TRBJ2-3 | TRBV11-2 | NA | CASSLVGGPLDTQYF | TGTGCCAGCAGCTTAGTGGGGGGGCCGCTAGATACGCAGTATTTT
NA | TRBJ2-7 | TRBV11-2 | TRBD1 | CASSSGTDRAYAQYF | TGTGCCAGCAGCTCAGGGACAGATAGAGCCTACGCGCAGTACTTC
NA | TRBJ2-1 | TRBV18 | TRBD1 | CASSPPRGTGNNEQFF | TGTGCCAGCTCACCACCGCGAGGGACAGGGAACAATGAGCAGTTCTTC
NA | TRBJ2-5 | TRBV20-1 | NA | CSAVGKGETQYF | TGCAGTGCTGTGGGCAAGGGAGAGACCCAGTACTTC
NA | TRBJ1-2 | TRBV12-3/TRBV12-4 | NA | CASSFDQGRGYTF | TGTGCCAGTAGTTTTGATCAGGGGAGAGGCTACACCTTC
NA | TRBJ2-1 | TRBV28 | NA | CASSFLRAGTYNEQFF | TGTGCCAGCAGTTTCTTACGGGCGGGAACCTACAATGAGCAGTTCTTC
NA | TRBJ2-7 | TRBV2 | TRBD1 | CASSDSDRGGFYAQYF | TGTGCCAGCAGTGACTCGGACAGGGGGGGATTTTACGCGCAGTACTTC
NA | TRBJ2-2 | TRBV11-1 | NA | CLSSSRGRPRELFF | TGTCTCAGCAGTTCTCGGGGTCGGCCCAGGGAGCTGTTTTTT
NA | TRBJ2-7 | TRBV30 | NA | CAWSAAGTPPYEQYF | TGTGCCTGGAGTGCTGCCGGGACACCCCCCTATGAGCAGTACTTC
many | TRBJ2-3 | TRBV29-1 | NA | CSVSGGFSNTQYF | TGCAGCGTCTCAGGCGGGTTCTCCAATACGCAGTATTTT
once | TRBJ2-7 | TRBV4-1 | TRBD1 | CASSQEDRGPYELYF | TGCGCCAGCAGCCAGGAAGATAGGGGGCCCTACGAGCTGTACTTC